A single T cell receptor beta chain is shown here with its context. As yet, its antigen is unknown. This specimen comes from a study of cytomegalovirus exposure and HLA in healthy donors. The CDR3 has 15 residues. Deletions cut 4 bases from V and 3 bases from J, with 12 bases between. Germline CDR1 MNHEY, CDR2 SVGAGI. This PCR relied on a set of 60 Vbeta primers and 13 Jbeta primers. Assay used: immunoSEQ multiplex PCR; TCRdb lists only in-frame clones, some missing. The table records about 140,000 clones, roughly 80% of them present only once. Findings and caveats of the study: What a later analysis reportedly showed was that an Asian-associated ancestry cluster had fewer N-insertions than the roughly 720-donor mean. The records held CMV serostatus as the only immune exposure information.

The clonotype was recovered from a middle-aged man in good health and CMV-seropositive. The sequencing sample was made of PBMCs. The rearrangement joins TRBV6-5 to TRBJ2-2, with D uncertain. As DNA, the CDR3 is TGTGCCAGCAGTTCCTGGCCGTTGGACACCGGGGAGCTGTTTTTT. Its protein product is CASSSWPLDTGELFF.